Each of the 30 T cell receptor beta chains below was sequenced from the same sample in a study of T cell changes during pregnancy in multiple sclerosis. This table comes from immunoSEQ multiplex PCR, and its TCRdb copy is limited to in-frame clones, with some not included. This table holds tens of thousands of clones, roughly 94% found once. Sequenced here: CD8+ T cells from peripheral blood mononuclear cells, sampled before pregnancy. These receptors came from a female donor with multiple sclerosis, enrolled in a pregnancy study.

This chain links TRBV30 with TRBJ1-3; D is perhaps TRBD1 (5 bases). Germline assignment: CDR1 GTSNPN and CDR2 SVGIG (reference sequence). Trimming removed 2 bases at V and 2 bases at J, with 7 bases between. There are 13 residues in the CDR3. This chain's CDR3 is CAWSPGAGNTIYF. CDR3 sequence (DNA): TGTGCCTGGAGTCCGGGGGCTGGAAACACCATATATTTT.

The chain combines TRBV27 with TRBJ1-5; 8 nucleotides match TRBD1. Germline V gives CDR1 MNHEY, CDR2 SMNVEV (reference sequence). The CDR3 runs 14 residues. Trimming removed 5 bases from V and 6 bases from J; junction bases left unmatched: 6. The CDR3 loop is CASSPRGQSQPQHF. DNA for the CDR3: TGTGCCAGCAGTCCCAGGGGGCAAAGTCAGCCCCAGCATTTT.

The V call is TRBV7-3, the J call TRBJ1-2; D might be TRBD1 (5 bases). The CDR3 loop spans 14 amino acids. Per the germline V gene, CDR1 is SGHTA and CDR2 is FQGTGA. V lost 5 bases and J 7 bases, leaving 17 bases between the germline ends. CDR3: CASSPGGEQGGYTF. CDR3 sequence (DNA): TGTGCCAGCAGCCCAGGCGGGGAGCAGGGTGGCTACACCTTC.

The chain links TRBV5-6 to TRBJ1-2; D is unclear. V lost 0 bases and J lost 6, with 9 bases in between. The CDR3 has 13 amino acids. Germline CDR1 SGHDT, CDR2 YYEEEE. The CDR3 bases are TGTGCCAGCAGCTTGGGAACAGATCATGGCTACACCTTC. Amino acid sequence: CASSLGTDHGYTF.

The chain couples TRBV15 to TRBJ1-1; no clear D. This CDR3 has 14 amino acids. CDR1 LNHNV and CDR2 YYDKDF come from the germline V gene (reference sequence). V shed 0 bases and J shed 3 bases, with 8 bases lying between them. The CDR3 reads CATSRDLSYTEAFF. For the CDR3, the DNA is TGTGCCACCAGCAGAGATCTCTCCTACACTGAAGCTTTCTTT.

The chain uses TRBV2 and TRBJ2-6; TRBD1 agrees at 9 bases. CDR1 is SNHLY, CDR2 FYNNEI, per germline. With 6 bases clipped from V and 1 base from J, the junction kept 13 bases outside the gene matches. CDR3 size: 19 residues. The CDR3, as DNA: TGTGCCAGCAGCGAACAAGTCCCGGGACAGGGTTCTGGGGCCAACGTCCTGACTTTC. Its translation is CASSEQVPGQGSGANVLTF.

The V call is TRBV9, the J call TRBJ1-1; no clear D. Per germline, CDR1 SGDLS and CDR2 YYNGEE. Deletions cut 3 bases from V and 3 bases from J, with 21 bases between. The CDR3 totals 17 residues. CDR3 sequence (DNA): TGTGCCAGCAGCGAGGATTCTGAGGGAATCGGGGACACTGAAGCTTTCTTT. Residues: CASSEDSEGIGDTEAFF.

Note on this clone: The sample holds other DNA sequences that translate to the same CDR3. This chain links TRBV9 with TRBJ2-7, with TRBD1 identical over 10 bases. This CDR3 contains 14 residues. The trim removed 2 bases at V and 3 bases at J, leaving 2 bases unmatched. The germline gives CDR1 SGDLS, CDR2 YYNGEE. Written as DNA, the CDR3 is TGTGCCAGCAGCGTCGGGACAGGGGACTACGAGCAGTACTTC. Its translation: CASSVGTGDYEQYF. The full variable domain, rest sourced from reference TRBV9 and TRBJ2-7, is DSGVTQTPKHLITATGQRVTLRCSPRSGDLSVYWYQQSLDQGLQFLIQYYNGEERAKGNILERFSAQQFPDLHSELNLSSLELGDSALYFCASSVGTGDYEQYFGPGTRLTVT.

V usage is TRBV4-1 and J usage is TRBJ2-7; D perhaps matches TRBD2 (6 bases). The length of the CDR3 is 14 residues. Germline CDR1 and CDR2: MGHRA and YSYEKL. Trimming removed 4 bases at V and 4 bases at J, with 14 bases between. As DNA, the CDR3 is TGCGCCAGCAGCCTCAGGGAGGTAGGGTACGAGCAGTACTTC. This codes for CASSLREVGYEQYF.

The V call is TRBV28, the J call TRBJ1-5, with D hard to call. This CDR3 has 20 residues. V was pared by 6 bases and J by 0 bases, with 27 bases between. Germline V lookup: CDR1 MDHEN, CDR2 SYDVKM. The CDR3 spells CASRRQNRRYVPDSNQPQHF. CDR3 nucleotides: TGTGCCAGCAGGAGACAAAACCGTAGATATGTCCCCGATAGCAATCAGCCCCAGCATTTT.

Here the CDR3 DNA reads TGCAGCGTTGATAACCTAGCGGGAGGCAATGAGCAGTTCTTC. Protein: CSVDNLAGGNEQFF. The J gene is TRBJ2-1, the V gene TRBV29-1; TRBD2 aligns across 11 bases. Trimming cost V 3 bases and J 6 bases; bases outside gene matches: 4. The CDR3 length is 14 residues. Germline-derived CDR1 and CDR2 are SQVTM and ANQGSEA.

This chain joins TRBV10-3 and TRBJ1-1; 8 bases are shared with TRBD1. The V and J ends lost 3 bases and 4 bases, in that order; junction bases with no gene match: 7. The CDR3 has 15 residues. In germline, CDR1 is ENHRY, CDR2 SYGVKD. CDR3 in DNA: TGTGCCATCAGTGATCGCAGGGGGCTGGTCACTGAAGCTTTCTTT. Encoded protein: CAISDRRGLVTEAFF.

This rearrangement joins TRBV7-9 to TRBJ2-1, with 11 nucleotides matching TRBD1. Per the germline V gene, CDR1 is SEHNR and CDR2 is FQNEAQ (reference sequence). The CDR3 contains 19 residues. J lost 0 bases, V lost 4 bases, and 11 bases had no gene match. Written as DNA, the CDR3 is TGTGCCAGCAGCTCACAACCCGGACAGGGGGCTAGCTCCTACAATGAGCAGTTCTTC. Protein product: CASSSQPGQGASSYNEQFF.

CDR3 amino acids: CASSIGRGSAYEQYF. The CDR3 DNA is TGTGCCAGTAGTATAGGACGGGGATCGGCCTACGAGCAGTACTTC. This rearrangement joins TRBV19 to TRBJ2-7; D perhaps matches TRBD2 (5 bases). This CDR3 comprises 15 residues. Per germline, CDR1 LNHDA and CDR2 SQIVND (reference sequence). V was cut by 1 base and J by 2 bases, with 12 bases left in between.

The rearrangement uses TRBV2 and TRBJ2-1; TRBD2 aligns across 9 bases. Germline V gene data show CDR1 as SNHLY and CDR2 as FYNNEI. There are 17 residues in the CDR3. The V and J ends lost 4 bases and 2 bases, in that order; junction bases with no gene match: 9. Here the CDR3 reads CASSVSLTSGTYNEQFF. The CDR3, as DNA: TGTGCCAGCAGTGTTAGTCTGACTAGCGGAACCTACAATGAGCAGTTCTTC.

This sequence joins TRBV5-6 and TRBJ1-2; TRBD1 matches at 8 bases. The germline V gene has CDR1 SGHDT and CDR2 YYEEEE. The J segment lost 5 bases and the V segment lost 2 bases, leaving 2 bases of the junction unmatched. The CDR3 covers 13 residues. Written as DNA, the CDR3 is TGTGCCAGCAGCTTCGGGACAGGTTATGGCTACACCTTC. This gives the protein CASSFGTGYGYTF.

The chain uses TRBV27 and TRBJ2-7; 9 bases agree with TRBD1. The CDR3 sequence is 15 residues long. After removal of 4 bases from V and 0 bases from J, the junction contained 4 bases not matched to a gene. The germline CDR1 and CDR2 sequences are MNHEY and SMNVEV (reference sequence). This chain's CDR3 is CASSSGQGFSYEQYF. The DNA of the CDR3 is TGTGCCAGCAGTTCGGGACAGGGTTTCTCCTACGAGCAGTACTTC.

The chain uses TRBV5-5 and TRBJ2-2; 11 nucleotides agree with TRBD2. Germline values: CDR1 SGHKS, CDR2 YYEKEE (reference sequence). Trimming took 4 bases from V and 5 from J; bases not matched to a gene: 7. The CDR3 totals 16 residues. The CDR3 reads CASSPLAGGRTGELFF. The CDR3 nucleotides are TGTGCCAGCAGCCCCCTAGCGGGAGGTCGGACCGGGGAGCTGTTTTTT.

V is TRBV5-4 and J is TRBJ2-1, with a tentative D call TRBD2 (5 bases). The CDR3 totals 14 residues. V lost 1 base to trimming and J lost 7 bases, with 12 bases between them. CDR1 is SGHNT and CDR2 is YYREEE in the germline V gene (reference sequence). The CDR3 DNA reads TGTGCCAGCAGCTTGAGCCTAGCTCCGAATGAGCAGTTCTTC. It encodes CASSLSLAPNEQFF.

The chain joins TRBV19 to TRBJ2-7, with a tentative D call TRBD2 (5 bases). Germline V lookup: CDR1 LNHDA, CDR2 SQIVND (reference sequence). This CDR3 contains 15 residues. The V and J ends lost 1 base and 2 bases respectively, with 12 bases between them. CDR3 amino acids: CASSIGTGIPYEQYF. CDR3 sequence (DNA): TGTGCCAGTAGTATAGGGACGGGAATCCCCTACGAGCAGTACTTC.

The chain recombines TRBV7-9 with TRBJ2-7; TRBD1 matches 7 bases. Trimming removed 6 bases from V and 3 bases from J; junction bases left unmatched: 5. The CDR3 length is 13 residues. Per germline, CDR1 SEHNR and CDR2 FQNEAQ (reference sequence). The CDR3 DNA reads as TGTGCCAGCAGGCCGGGACAGAACTACGAGCAGTACTTC. Its translation is CASRPGQNYEQYF.

The chain combines TRBV2 with TRBJ2-1; 10 bases map to TRBD2. Unmatched junction bases numbered 2, after V lost 3 bases and J lost 0 bases. The germline V gene encodes CDR1 SNHLY and CDR2 FYNNEI. The CDR3 runs 16 residues. The CDR3, as DNA: TGTGCCAGCAGTGATACTAGCGGGACCTCCTACAATGAGCAGTTCTTC. Residues: CASSDTSGTSYNEQFF. The full variable domain, in which reference TRBV2 and TRBJ2-1 provide the parts outside the CDR3, is EPEVTQTPSHQVTQMGQEVILRCVPISNHLYFYWYRQILGQKVEFLVSFYNNEISEKSEIFDDQFSVERPDGSNFTLKIRSTKLEDSAMYFCASSDTSGTSYNEQFFGPGTRLTVL.

The chain is built from TRBV5-1 and TRBJ1-2; 7 bases map to TRBD1. The CDR3 contains 17 residues. Trimming removed 1 base from V and 3 bases from J; junction bases left unmatched: 12. CDR1 is SGHRS and CDR2 is YFSETQ in the germline V gene. The CDR3 sequence is CASSLFIRGGVDYGYTF. The CDR3 DNA reads as TGCGCCAGCAGCTTGTTTATACGAGGGGGCGTTGACTATGGCTACACCTTC. The full variable domain, in which reference TRBV5-1 and TRBJ1-2 provide the parts outside the CDR3, is KAGVTQTPRYLIKTRGQQVTLSCSPISGHRSVSWYQQTPGQGLQFLFEYFSETQRNKGNFPGRFSGRQFSNSRSEMNVSTLELGDSALYLCASSLFIRGGVDYGYTFGSGTRLTVV.

The genes are TRBV27 and TRBJ1-1; D is perhaps TRBD1 (5 bases). The CDR3 is made up of 16 amino acids. Germline loops: CDR1 MNHEY, CDR2 SMNVEV (reference sequence). V lost 2 bases to trimming and J lost 0 bases, with 13 bases between them. CDR3 in amino acids: CASSLRDSLMNTEAFF. The DNA for the CDR3 is TGTGCCAGCAGTTTAAGAGACAGCCTCATGAACACTGAAGCTTTCTTT.

The chain couples TRBV27 to TRBJ2-2; D call uncertain. Germline V CDR1 and CDR2: MNHEY, SMNVEV (reference sequence). Trimming left V 5 bases short and J 6 bases short, with 10 bases between. The CDR3 is 13 amino acids. CDR3 residues: CASSLRQAGELFF. The CDR3 DNA is TGTGCCAGCAGTCTAAGACAAGCCGGGGAGCTGTTTTTT.

The V and J genes are TRBV7-9 and TRBJ2-4; 8 bases align to TRBD1. Germline loops: CDR1 SEHNR, CDR2 FQNEAQ (reference sequence). The CDR3 has 15 amino acids. V lost 4 bases to trimming and J lost 7 bases; unmatched junction nucleotides: 9. CDR3 in amino acids: CASSSRAGGSNIQYF. In nucleotides, the CDR3 is TGTGCCAGCAGCTCTCGGGCAGGGGGCTCGAACATTCAGTACTTC.

The J gene is TRBJ2-7, the V gene TRBV28; 9 bases are a match to TRBD1. The germline CDR1 and CDR2 sequences are MDHEN and SYDVKM. The V and J ends lost 4 bases and 3 bases, in that order; junction bases with no gene match: 16. This CDR3 has 18 amino acids. The CDR3 nucleotides are TGTGCCAGCAGTTCCCACACTATCGACAGGGGGATGATCTACGAGCAGTACTTC. Translation gives CASSSHTIDRGMIYEQYF.

This rearrangement joins TRBV27 to TRBJ2-7, with 11 bases aligning to TRBD2. Germline assignment: CDR1 MNHEY and CDR2 SMNVEV (reference sequence). CDR3 size: 15 residues. Unmatched junction bases numbered 3, after V lost 5 bases and J lost 0 bases. This chain's CDR3 is CASSPGTSGSYEQYF. In DNA form, the CDR3 reads TGTGCCAGCAGTCCGGGGACTAGCGGCTCCTACGAGCAGTACTTC.

The chain has TRBV19 and TRBJ1-1; the D is unclear. The CDR3 consists of 13 residues. V gave up 5 bases and J gave up 2 bases, with 9 bases separating them. The germline CDR1 and CDR2 sequences are LNHDA and SQIVND (reference sequence). CDR3 bases: TGTGCCAGTAGTGCGGCCGCCAACACTGAAGCTTTCTTT. It yields the protein CASSAAANTEAFF.

The V gene is TRBV7-9, the J gene TRBJ1-5, with 8 positions matching TRBD1. V shed 5 bases, J shed 3 bases, and the junction held 6 bases outside the gene matches. The CDR3 is 15 residues long. Germline assignment: CDR1 SEHNR and CDR2 FQNEAQ (reference sequence). Here the CDR3 DNA reads TGTGCCAGCAGCGCCACGGACAGGGACAATCAGCCCCAGCATTTT. Encoded protein: CASSATDRDNQPQHF.